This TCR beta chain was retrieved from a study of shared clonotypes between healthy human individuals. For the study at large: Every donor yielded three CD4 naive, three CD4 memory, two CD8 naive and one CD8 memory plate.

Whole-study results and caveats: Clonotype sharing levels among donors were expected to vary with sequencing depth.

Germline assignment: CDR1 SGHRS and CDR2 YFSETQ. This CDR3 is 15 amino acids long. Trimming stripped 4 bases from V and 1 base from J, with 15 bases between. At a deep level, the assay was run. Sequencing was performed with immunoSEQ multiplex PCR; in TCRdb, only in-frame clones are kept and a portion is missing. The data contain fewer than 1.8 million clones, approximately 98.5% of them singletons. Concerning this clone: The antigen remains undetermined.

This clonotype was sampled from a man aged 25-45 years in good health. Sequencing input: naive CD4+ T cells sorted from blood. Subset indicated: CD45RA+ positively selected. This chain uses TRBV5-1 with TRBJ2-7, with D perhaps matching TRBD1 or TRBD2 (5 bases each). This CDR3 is CASSHGRWGSYEQYF. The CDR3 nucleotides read TGCGCCAGCAGCCATGGACGTTGGGGGTCCTACGAGCAGTACTTC.